Following are 3 T cell receptor beta chains from one sample sequenced in a study of blood T cells in healthy people across ages. Alongside a J-beta primer mix, a sample-barcoded 5' primer served in a second PCR lasting roughly 6 to 11 cycles. One entry per CDR3 protein, called by TCRdb with MiXCR from the 5' RACE reads. The sample shows approximately 770,000 distinct CDR3 sequences, roughly 64% of them seen only once. Material: blood. These receptor sequences come from a man aged 30-40 years in good health.

V and J are TRBV10-3 and TRBJ1-2; D may be TRBD1 (6 bases). The CDR3 loop spans 18 amino acids. Per germline, CDR1 ENHRY and CDR2 SYGVKD. V lost 4 bases, J lost 3 bases, and 24 bases lay in between. DNA of the CDR3: TGTGCCATCAGTGGGCGAGATAGTGGACAGTTCTCCCACTATGGCTACACCTTC. Its translation: CAISGRDSGQFSHYGYTF.

This clonotype has a handful of counts. The chain recombines TRBV11-2 with TRBJ2-5; possible D gene TRBD1, 6 bases. Trimming removed 5 bases at V and 2 bases at J, with 15 bases between. The CDR3 is 15 amino acids. Looked up from germline, CDR1 is SGHAT and CDR2 is FQNNGV. CDR3 coding DNA: TGTGCCAGCAGCACCCCCTTGGACAGACAAGAGACCCAGTACTTC. Protein sequence: CASSTPLDRQETQYF. The complete variable domain, with remaining parts taken from reference TRBV11-2 and TRBJ2-5, reads EAGVAQSPRYKIIEKRQSVAFWCNPISGHATLYWYQQILGQGPKLLIQFQNNGVVDDSQLPKDRFSAERLKGVDSTLKIQPAKLEDSAVYLCASSTPLDRQETQYFGPGTRLLVL.

The chain uses TRBV5-5 and TRBJ1-4; D is possibly TRBD1 (6 bases). With 7 bases removed from V and 6 bases from J, the gap between germline ends came to 16 bases. The germline gives CDR1 SGHKS, CDR2 YYEKEE (reference sequence). The CDR3 has 14 residues. This CDR3 reads CASLETGLDEKLFF. The CDR3 DNA follows: TGTGCCAGCCTAGAAACAGGGTTGGATGAAAAACTGTTTTTT.